This TCR beta chain appears in the sequencing data of a study of metastatic and nonmetastatic thyroid tumors. TCRdb re-analyzed the PCR reads using MiXCR. The sample records 85,000 to 95,000 clones, under 15% being singletons. Per the germline V gene, CDR1 is SGHTA and CDR2 is FQGNSA. V shed 1 base and J shed 10 bases, with 19 bases lying between them. The CDR3 is 15 amino acids. Every patient was untreated before thyroid surgery. The V call is TRBV7-2, the J call TRBJ1-2, with unresolved D. The sequence derives from a female donor with papillary thyroid cancer or a benign thyroid nodule (not recorded which). Some clones in this sample may be carry-over from other donors' samples. What was sequenced was blood. In DNA, the CDR3 is TGTGCCAGCAGCTTAGGCTGGGTGCAGGTGGGTGTCTACACCTTC. This codes for CASSLGWVQVGVYTF.